This T cell receptor beta chain was identified in a study of T-cell reconstitution after alpha-beta-depleted transplantation in children. V lost 3 bases and J lost 8, with 11 bases in between. The CDR3 spans 13 residues. The authors prepared the TCRbeta library with unique molecular identifiers. TCRdb called the PCR reads again in MiXCR, with one record for every CDR3 protein. The sample contains about 500,000 distinct CDR3 sequences, over 25% of which appear only once. This sequence originates from a human donor who donated a stem cell graft to a child with aplastic anemia. The specimen was PBMCs from the stem cell graft donor, collected from the stem cell graft. J is TRBJ1-3 and V is TRBV12-3 or TRBV12-4; D not certain. CDR3 residues: CASSLFSGHTIYF. CDR3 DNA: TGTGCCAGCAGTTTGTTCTCCGGGCACACCATATATTTT.